In its sample, the clone carrying this TCR beta chain was seen a few times. What it binds is not known. The primer mix had 60 Vbeta and 13 Jbeta primers. As handled by the study authors: In a later analysis, of tens of millions of unique beta chains, roughly 11 million appeared in at least two donors. The method was immunoSEQ multiplex PCR; TCRdb's version includes in-frame clones alone and lacks a portion of them. From that table come the V and J calls and clone size; the DNA was used to work out D and trimming. The top ten hold roughly 1.9% of the sample, which has about 130,000 clones, 8.5% to 10% seen once. The sample belongs to a study of cytomegalovirus exposure and HLA in healthy donors. Whole-study results and caveats: Later analysis demonstrated an association between a missense DCLRE1C variant and TCR beta V- and J-gene trimming.

This CDR3 comprises 14 residues. Germline lookup yields CDR1 SGHTA and CDR2 FQGNSA. V was shortened by 1 base and J by 6 bases, with 11 bases between the two germline ends. This TCR was recovered from a man aged 45-65 years in good health and CMV-seronegative. The rearrangement uses TRBV7-2 and TRBJ2-3; D perhaps matches TRBD2 (6 bases). The sequenced sample was PBMCs. The CDR3 sequence: CASSLEIGSDTQYF. The CDR3 DNA reads as TGTGCCAGCAGCTTAGAGATCGGGAGCGATACGCAGTATTTT.